The rows below give T cell receptor beta chains drawn from one sample of a study of glioma-infiltrating T cells. Each CDR3 protein is one row after TCRdb ran MiXCR on the multiplex PCR reads. The sample consists of 90,000 to 110,000 distinct CDR3 sequences, 20% to 25% of them appearing once. The source material was glioma tissue, nonneoplastic brain tissue, or PBMCs (not recorded which). These receptors all come from a human donor with low-grade glioma or glioblastoma, undergoing nonglioma brain surgery, or in good health (not recorded which). Both conserved end residues are part of each CDR3. A D gene is named only where the DNA matches it firmly. Clone size is stated in some rows and not others, as once, few, many or a class when expanded.

clone_size	v_call	d_call	j_call	cdr3_aa	cdr3_nt
many	TRBV6-1	-	TRBJ2-3	CASVPAGTDTQYF	TGTGCCAGCGTTCCGGCCGGCACAGATACGCAGTATTTT
many	TRBV30	TRBD1	TRBJ1-5	CAWARPDRGSNQPQHF	TGTGCCTGGGCCCGTCCGGACAGGGGAAGCAATCAGCCCCAGCATTTT
-	TRBV11-2	-	TRBJ2-6	CASSFKGPGANVLTF	TGTGCCAGCAGCTTCAAGGGACCCGGGGCCAACGTCCTGACTTTC
many	TRBV7-2	-	TRBJ2-3	CASSGGGADTQYF	TGTGCCAGCAGCGGTGGAGGGGCAGATACGCAGTATTTT
many	TRBV18	TRBD1	TRBJ1-1	CASSPRQGVGTAEAFF	TGTGCCAGCTCACCCCGACAGGGAGTTGGAACTGCTGAAGCTTTCTTT
-	TRBV6-5	-	TRBJ1-1	CASRNYNNPVEAFF	TGTGCCAGCAGGAACTATAACAACCCAGTGGAAGCTTTCTTT
many	TRBV20-1	-	TRBJ1-5	CSASAGFDQPQHF	TGCAGTGCTAGCGCGGGGTTCGATCAGCCCCAGCATTTT
many	TRBV7-9	TRBD1	TRBJ2-7	CASGPGQGIEQYF	TGTGCCAGCGGGCCGGGACAGGGAATCGAGCAGTACTTC
many	TRBV3-1	-	TRBJ2-5	CASSQDGEETQYF	TGTGCCAGCAGCCAAGACGGCGAAGAGACCCAGTACTTC
many	TRBV29-1	TRBD1	TRBJ2-1	CSVGQGARYEQFF	TGCAGCGTCGGACAGGGGGCGAGGTATGAGCAGTTCTTC
few	TRBV29-1	-	TRBJ1-1	CSASDRVEAFF	TGCAGCGCCTCCGACAGAGTGGAAGCTTTCTTT
few	TRBV10-3	-	TRBJ1-6	CATTPHGRYNSPLHF	TGTGCCACCACACCTCACGGACGGTATAATTCACCCCTCCACTTT
few	TRBV12-3/TRBV12-4	-	TRBJ2-3	CASSFGGPDTQYF	TGTGCCAGCAGCTTCGGGGGGCCAGATACGCAGTATTTT
many	TRBV4-1	TRBD1	TRBJ2-1	CASSRDRGNEQFF	TGCGCCAGCAGCCGAGACAGGGGAAATGAGCAGTTCTTC
few	TRBV19	TRBD1	TRBJ1-2	CASSRTGTSYGYTF	TGTGCCAGTAGTCGGACAGGGACTTCCTATGGCTACACCTTC
many	TRBV7-8	-	TRBJ2-7	CASSLGRTDEQYF	TGTGCCAGCAGCTTAGGGCGGACAGACGAGCAGTACTTC
-	TRBV9	-	TRBJ1-6	CASSALYNSPLHF	TGTGCCAGCAGCGCTCTATATAATTCACCCCTCCACTTT
many	TRBV20-1	TRBD1	TRBJ1-1	CSASPKTGRGAEAFF	TGCAGTGCTAGTCCGAAGACAGGGAGAGGGGCTGAAGCTTTCTTT
many	TRBV6-6	-	TRBJ2-7	CASSYVLATPYEQYF	TGTGCCAGCAGTTACGTCCTAGCAACCCCCTACGAGCAGTACTTC
many	TRBV29-1	-	TRBJ1-1	CSVGYRENTEAFF	TGCAGCGTTGGATACAGGGAAAACACTGAAGCTTTCTTT
many	TRBV28	-	TRBJ2-4	CASTFESGVKNIQYF	TGTGCCAGCACCTTCGAGTCGGGGGTGAAAAACATTCAGTACTTC
many	TRBV5-1	TRBD2	TRBJ2-3	CASSSNSGTSVRNTQYF	TGCGCCAGCAGCTCCAACTCCGGGACTAGCGTACGAAATACGCAGTATTTT
many	TRBV10-3	-	TRBJ1-2	CAISEQQGDYGYTF	TGTGCCATCAGTGAACAACAGGGTGACTATGGCTACACCTTC
-	TRBV29-1	TRBD2	TRBJ2-1	CSVGFGGEGNEQFF	TGCAGCGTTGGCTTCGGAGGGGAGGGTAATGAGCAGTTCTTC
many	TRBV10-1	-	TRBJ2-7	CASSDKGRSYEQYF	TGCGCCAGCAGTGACAAGGGAAGGAGCTACGAGCAGTACTTC